This T cell receptor (beta chain) was documented in a study of cytomegalovirus exposure and HLA in healthy donors. Overall study context: From about 180 million T cells, an earlier analysis saw 120 million or so unique TCR beta sequences.

V gave up 4 bases and J gave up 3 bases, with 13 bases separating them. The CDR3 consists of 14 residues. Germline lookup yields CDR1 SEHNR and CDR2 FQNEAQ (reference sequence). The PCR employed 60 Vbeta primers together with 13 Jbeta primers. Method: immunoSEQ multiplex PCR; TCRdb's copy keeps in-frame clones and lacks some. Among 150,000 to 200,000 clones listed, around 79% were seen once. This rearrangement joins TRBV7-9 to TRBJ2-7; D gene unclear. Sequencing used PBMCs. This receptor was obtained from a woman aged 45-65 years in good health and CMV-seronegative. The CDR3 protein is CASSSQSVGYEQYF. The CDR3 coding sequence is TGTGCCAGCAGCTCCCAGAGCGTGGGCTACGAGCAGTACTTC.